This record looks at one T cell receptor (beta chain) sequence and its context. The target antigen is unknown. After expansion with viral peptide pools in the ViraFEST assay, antigen-specific CD4+ T cells were sequenced. Between days 9 and 10 of culture, CD4+ T cells were separated out. None of these healthy vaccinees had been infected with SARS-CoV-2 before vaccination. Only in-frame clones appear in the TCRdb table, and some are missing; sequencing was by immunoSEQ multiplex PCR. Among more than 20,000 clones listed, under 75% were seen once. This CDR3 is 15 amino acids long. V lost 4 bases and J 0 bases, leaving 10 bases between the germline ends. Germline V gene data show CDR1 as WNHNN and CDR2 as SYGVQD (reference sequence). This sample was included in a study of vaccination effects on CD4 cells after COVID-19.

This TCR was recovered from a human donor who received a COVID-19 vaccine. This chain uses TRBV10-1 with TRBJ2-1, with D unresolved. This specimen was CD4+ T cells from PBMCs cultured with HCoV-NL63 spike peptides, taken before COVID-19 vaccination. The CDR3 loop reads CASSVSHSSYNEQFF. The CDR3 coding sequence is TGCGCCAGCAGTGTTTCCCACAGCTCCTACAATGAGCAGTTCTTC.